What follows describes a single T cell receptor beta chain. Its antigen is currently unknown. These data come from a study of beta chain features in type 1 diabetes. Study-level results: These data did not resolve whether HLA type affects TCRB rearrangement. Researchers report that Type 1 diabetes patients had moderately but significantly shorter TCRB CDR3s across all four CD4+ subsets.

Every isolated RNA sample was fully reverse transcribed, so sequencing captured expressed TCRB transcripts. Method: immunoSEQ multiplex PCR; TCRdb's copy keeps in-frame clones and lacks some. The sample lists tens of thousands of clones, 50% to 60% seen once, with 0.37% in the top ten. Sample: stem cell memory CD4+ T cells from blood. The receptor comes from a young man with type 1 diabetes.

CDR3 coding DNA: TGTGCCAGCAGTACCCTAGCTTTTGGTAATGAGCAGTTCTTC. Translation gives CASSTLAFGNEQFF. This chain joins TRBV6-4 and TRBJ2-1; D might be TRBD2 (5 bases). The germline V gene has CDR1 MRHNA and CDR2 SNTAGT. Trimming took 5 bases from V and 7 from J, leaving 15 bases between them. CDR3 length: 14 residues.